Each of the 2 T cell receptor beta chains below was sequenced from the same sample in a study of identical twins. TCRdb passed the 5' RACE reads through MiXCR, listing each CDR3 protein once. The sample includes roughly 1,500,000 distinct CDR3 sequences, under 35% of them seen just once. The sequenced sample was cord blood. All receptors come from a newborn girl in good health.

The chain joins TRBV28 to TRBJ1-2; D remains ambiguous. There are 14 residues in the CDR3. Trimming shortened V by 4 bases and J by 6 bases, and 15 bases separated the two germline ends. Per the germline V gene, CDR1 is MDHEN and CDR2 is SYDVKM. The CDR3 bases are TGTGCCAGCAGTTCGATACTGCTCGGCGATGGCTACACCTTC. This sequence encodes CASSSILLGDGYTF.

Comments on this clonotype: This clone may be a read error of a much larger clone one base away. The V gene is TRBV12-3 or TRBV12-4, the J gene TRBJ2-5; D perhaps matches TRBD1 (5 bases). The J call may be wrong; the DNA end is better matched by TRBJ2-1. The CDR3 consists of 14 residues. DNA for the CDR3: TGTGCCAGCAGTTTTGGGGCAGGGCAAGAGACCCAGTTCTTC. Translated: CASSFGAGQETQFF.